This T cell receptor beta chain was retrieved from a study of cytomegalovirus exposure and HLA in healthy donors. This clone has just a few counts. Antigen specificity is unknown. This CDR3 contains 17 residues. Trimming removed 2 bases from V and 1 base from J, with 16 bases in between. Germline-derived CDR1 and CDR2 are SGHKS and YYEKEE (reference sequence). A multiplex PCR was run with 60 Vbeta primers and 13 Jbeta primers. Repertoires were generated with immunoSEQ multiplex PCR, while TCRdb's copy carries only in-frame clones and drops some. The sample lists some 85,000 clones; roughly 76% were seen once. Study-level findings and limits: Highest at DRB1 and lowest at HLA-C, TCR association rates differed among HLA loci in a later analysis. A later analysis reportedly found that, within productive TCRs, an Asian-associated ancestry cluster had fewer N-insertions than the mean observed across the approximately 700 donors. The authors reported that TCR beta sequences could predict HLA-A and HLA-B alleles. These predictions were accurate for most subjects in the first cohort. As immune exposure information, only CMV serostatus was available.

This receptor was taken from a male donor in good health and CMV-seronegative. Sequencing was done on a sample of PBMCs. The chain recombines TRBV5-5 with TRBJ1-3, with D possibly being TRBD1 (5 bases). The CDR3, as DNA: TGTGCCAGCAGCTTAAAACAAGACAGTATATCTGGAAACACCATATATTTT. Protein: CASSLKQDSISGNTIYF.